This TCR beta chain was sequenced for a study of T cells in Graves' hyperthyroidism and ophthalmopathy. On the study more broadly: Blood from the periphery was taken at initial diagnosis, before any treatment.

The source material, RNA transcripts, was used to amplify TCR beta CDR3 regions. A first-round RT-PCR of the TCR CDR3 used the HTBI primer set. TCRdb reanalysed the multiplex PCR reads using MiXCR and keeps one entry per CDR3 protein. Here the sample spans some 400,000 distinct CDR3 sequences, more than 11% being singletons. This clonotype was found a few times. Its antigen is unknown. Patients aged 18 to 65 had newly diagnosed hyperthyroidism that had lasted under 2 months. Broader study findings: Researchers found most expanded thyroid clonotypes above 0.001 in blood as well.

CDR1 is LGHDT and CDR2 is YNNKEL in the germline V gene (reference sequence). V lost 7 bases and J lost 0; bases outside the gene matches: 10. This CDR3 has 18 residues. Material for sequencing was blood. The genes are TRBV3-1 and TRBJ2-2; 11 nucleotides align to TRBD1. The clonotype comes from a woman aged 55-75 years with Graves' hyperthyroidism. Here the CDR3 DNA reads TGTGCCAGCACACGGACAGGGGGCCGGCTGCCGAACACCGGGGAGCTGTTTTTT. This encodes CASTRTGGRLPNTGELFF.